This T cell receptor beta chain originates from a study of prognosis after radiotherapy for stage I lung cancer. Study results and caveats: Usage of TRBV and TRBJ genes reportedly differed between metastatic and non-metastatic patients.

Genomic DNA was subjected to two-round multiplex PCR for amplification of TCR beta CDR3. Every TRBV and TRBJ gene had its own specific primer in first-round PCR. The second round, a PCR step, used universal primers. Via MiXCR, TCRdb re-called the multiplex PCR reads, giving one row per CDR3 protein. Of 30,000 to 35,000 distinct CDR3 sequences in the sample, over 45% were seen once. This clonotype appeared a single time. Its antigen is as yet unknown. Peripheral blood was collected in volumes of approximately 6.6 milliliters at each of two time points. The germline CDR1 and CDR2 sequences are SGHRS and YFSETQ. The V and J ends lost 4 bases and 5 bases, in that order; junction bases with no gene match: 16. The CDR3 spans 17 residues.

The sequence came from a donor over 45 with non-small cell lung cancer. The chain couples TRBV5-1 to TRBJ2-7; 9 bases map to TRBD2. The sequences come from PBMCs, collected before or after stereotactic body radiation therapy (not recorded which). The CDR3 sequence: CASSTQPAVAGDNEQYF. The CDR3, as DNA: TGCGCCAGCAGCACCCAGCCTGCGGTAGCGGGAGATAACGAGCAGTACTTC. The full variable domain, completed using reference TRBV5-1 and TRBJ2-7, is KAGVTQTPRYLIKTRGQQVTLSCSPISGHRSVSWYQQTPGQGLQFLFEYFSETQRNKGNFPGRFSGRQFSNSRSEMNVSTLELGDSALYLCASSTQPAVAGDNEQYFGPGTRLTVT.